Below, 4 T cell receptor beta chains from the same sample are listed, as sequenced in a study of T cells in localized non-small cell lung cancer. TCRdb keeps only in-frame clones here, not all; method: immunoSEQ multiplex PCR. Altogether tens of thousands of clones are present, around 93% being singletons, with the ten largest covering 4% to 5%. The sequencing used peripheral blood, collected before any cancer treatment. Every receptor here comes from a female donor over 55 with stage II squamous cell lung carcinoma.

The genes are TRBV5-4 and TRBJ2-7; 8 bases map to TRBD2. The CDR3 length is 15 residues. Germline CDR1 SGHNT, CDR2 YYREEE (reference sequence). V lost 1 base, J lost 2 bases, and 5 bases stayed unmatched. CDR3 region: CASSLSGGLTYEQYF. The CDR3 DNA is TGTGCCAGCAGCTTGAGCGGGGGCCTTACCTACGAGCAGTACTTC.

V gene TRBV2 combines with J gene TRBJ2-3; D unclear. Germline V gene lookup returns CDR1 SNHLY and CDR2 FYNNEI. Trimming stripped 3 bases from V and 0 bases from J, with 16 bases between. The CDR3 loop spans 17 amino acids. This CDR3 reads CASSDKGRLRSTDTQYF. The CDR3 coding sequence is TGTGCCAGCAGTGACAAGGGTAGACTTAGAAGCACAGATACGCAGTATTTT.

V gene TRBV19 combines with J gene TRBJ1-5, with D possibly matching TRBD1 (5 bases). The germline CDR1 and CDR2 sequences are LNHDA and SQIVND (reference sequence). The V and J ends lost 5 bases and 4 bases respectively, with 15 bases between them. This CDR3 is built from 15 residues. The CDR3 nucleotides are TGTGCCAGTAGTGGGGCCCAGGGTGGGAATCAGCCCCAGCATTTT. Translation gives CASSGAQGGNQPQHF. Combining the CDR3 with reference TRBV19 and TRBJ1-5 gives the whole variable domain DGGITQSPKYLFRKEGQNVTLSCEQNLNHDAMYWYRQDPGQGLRLIYYSQIVNDFQKGDIAEGYSVSREKKESFPLTVTSAQKNPTAFYLCASSGAQGGNQPQHFGDGTRLSIL.

For the CDR3, the DNA is TGTGCCAGCAGCGTAGGGGGACAGGGTGCAGATACGCAGTATTTT. This gives the protein CASSVGGQGADTQYF. The chain employs TRBV9 and TRBJ2-3; 9 bases are a match to TRBD1. The CDR3 consists of 15 residues. The V gene end was trimmed by 0 bases and the J gene end by 4 bases; junction bases not matched to a gene: 3. Germline V gives CDR1 SGDLS, CDR2 YYNGEE.